This TCR beta chain was recorded in a study of blood T cell repertoires in COVID-19. Germline loops: CDR1 SGHRS, CDR2 YFSETQ. J gave up 0 bases and V 0 bases, and 6 bases lay outside the gene matches. This CDR3 region has 16 residues. Clones were read by immunoSEQ multiplex PCR, and TCRdb kept only the in-frame ones, dropping some. This table holds under 300,000 clones, approximately 90% found once. The rearrangement uses TRBV5-1 and TRBJ2-7; 7 bases line up with TRBD2. The material sequenced was PBMCs or T cells enriched from blood (not recorded which). The origin of this receptor is a woman between 45 and 65 years old who had recovered from COVID-19. The CDR3 nucleotides are TGCGCCAGCAGCTTGGCGGGCAGGGAGGGCTCCTACGAGCAGTACTTC. This encodes CASSLAGREGSYEQYF.